Shown below are 30 T cell receptor beta chains from a single sample sequenced in a study of memory CD4+ T cells and cytomegalovirus serostatus. TCRdb keeps only in-frame clones here, not all; method: immunoSEQ multiplex PCR. The top ten clones hold 0.7% to 0.9% of a sample with roughly 64,000 clones, over 60% of them seen once. The sort gate was single viable CD3+CD4+CD8-CD45RO+ cells for memory CD4+ T cells. The sequenced sample was memory CD4+ T cells from blood. These receptors originate from an adult in good health and CMV-seronegative.

The V call is TRBV5-1, the J call TRBJ1-3; TRBD1 matches at 9 bases. This CDR3 is 16 amino acids long. V trimming: 4 bases; J trimming: 0 bases; junction bases outside the gene matches: 5. From germline, CDR1 is SGHRS and CDR2 YFSETQ. The CDR3 loop is CASSPQTGGSGNTIYF. The CDR3 bases are TGCGCCAGCAGCCCCCAGACAGGGGGCTCTGGAAACACCATATATTTT.

This sequence joins TRBV5-1 and TRBJ2-5; TRBD2 is a possible D gene (6 bases). Germline loops: CDR1 SGHRS, CDR2 YFSETQ. V was pared by 0 bases and J by 4 bases, with 16 bases between. The CDR3 extends over 16 amino acids. This chain's CDR3 is CASSLELGGDSETQYF. The DNA for the CDR3 is TGCGCCAGCAGCTTGGAGTTAGGCGGGGACTCAGAGACCCAGTACTTC.

Points on this clone: Mismatch with germline at one junction end may stem from a read error. The chain uses TRBV7-7 and TRBJ2-5; 7 bases align to TRBD2. The germline gives CDR1 SSHAT, CDR2 FNYEAQ (reference sequence). The CDR3 contains 13 residues. Written as DNA, the CDR3 is TGTGCTAGCAGCTTATTCGGGGGGGAGACCCAGTACTTC. Its translation is CASSLFGGETQYF.

This clone was observed a single time. The CDR3 nucleotides are TGTGCCAGCAGTGATCACCCGGACCCGAGCTCCTACAATGAGCAGTTCTTC. Translation gives CASSDHPDPSSYNEQFF. This chain joins TRBV25-1 and TRBJ2-1; D call uncertain. V lost 3 bases, J lost 0 bases, and 15 bases lay in between. The germline CDR1 and CDR2 sequences are MGHDK and SYGVNS. The CDR3 extends over 17 amino acids.

This clone appeared a few times. This chain uses TRBV23-1 with TRBJ2-7; 10 nucleotides align to TRBD1. TRBV23-1 is an open reading frame whose function is uncertain. J was trimmed by 5 bases and V by 8 bases; bases with no gene match: 15. The CDR3 contains 16 residues. Here the CDR3 DNA reads TGCGCCAGCGACCCTTCGGAGGTGACAGGGGGCGACGAGCAGTACTTC. Amino acid sequence: CASDPSEVTGGDEQYF.

V is TRBV4-1 and J is TRBJ2-2; weak D call: TRBD1 (6 bases). The V gene's germline CDR1 is MGHRA and CDR2 YSYEKL. This CDR3 contains 16 residues. V was clipped by 0 bases and J by 1 base, with 9 bases between them. This chain's CDR3 is CASSQDQGKNTGELFF. The CDR3 nucleotides read TGCGCCAGCAGCCAAGATCAGGGGAAGAACACCGGGGAGCTGTTTTTT.

This clone was seen a handful of times. The V call is TRBV7-2, the J call TRBJ2-7; no clear D. The V gene lost 3 bases and the J gene lost 9 bases, with 12 bases spanning the gap. The CDR3 extends over 12 amino acids. Germline V CDR1 and CDR2: SGHTA, FQGNSA. The DNA for the CDR3 is TGTGCCAGCAGCTTGGACCACTTACCGCAGTACTTC. This codes for CASSLDHLPQYF. The whole variable domain, remainder taken from reference TRBV7-2 and TRBJ2-7, is GAGVSQSPSNKVTEKGKDVELRCDPISGHTALYWYRQSLGQGLEFLIYFQGNSAPDKSGLPSDRFSAERTGGSVSTLTIQRTQQEDSAVYLCASSLDHLPQYFGPGTRLTVT.

CDR3 amino acids: CASSNPVLSYEQYF. DNA for the CDR3: TGTGCCAGCAGCAATCCAGTTCTGTCCTACGAGCAGTACTTC. This chain links TRBV5-4 with TRBJ2-7; D unclear. The CDR3 sequence is 14 residues long. The germline CDR1 and CDR2 sequences are SGHNT and YYREEE (reference sequence). Trimming cost V 4 bases and J 1 base, with 12 bases left between them.

This chain links TRBV18 with TRBJ1-4; D is perhaps TRBD1 (6 bases). Trimming stripped 2 bases from V and 6 bases from J, with 19 bases between. CDR1 is KGHSH and CDR2 is LQKENI in the germline V gene. CDR3 size: 17 residues. In nucleotides, the CDR3 is TGTGCCAGCTCACCAGCTCCCGGGACACGAAGAGATGAAAAACTGTTTTTT. Translated, it gives CASSPAPGTRRDEKLFF.

The CDR3 nucleotides read TGTGCCTGGAGTTGGAAGGTGGGCTCCACAGATACGCAGTATTTT. The encoded protein is CAWSWKVGSTDTQYF. This chain links TRBV30 with TRBJ2-3; D unresolved. Germline-derived CDR1 and CDR2 are GTSNPN and SVGIG (reference sequence). The CDR3 contains 15 residues. V was shortened by 2 bases and J by 2 bases, with 14 bases between the two germline ends.

The genes are TRBV30 and TRBJ2-7; TRBD2 is a possible D gene (6 bases). From germline, CDR1 is GTSNPN and CDR2 SVGIG (reference sequence). There are 13 residues in the CDR3. Here the CDR3 DNA reads TGTGCTAAGAGCGGCGGGGAGGCGCGCGAGCAGTACTTC. This codes for CAKSGGEAREQYF.

The rearrangement joins TRBV13 to TRBJ2-7; TRBD2 is a possible D gene (6 bases). V lost 4 bases and J lost 0, with 19 bases in between. CDR1 and CDR2 (germline): PRHDT, FYEKMQ (reference sequence). This CDR3 is 17 amino acids long. The CDR3 spells CASSSNLKRAASYEQYF. The CDR3, as DNA: TGTGCCAGCAGCTCGAACCTCAAGCGGGCGGCCTCCTACGAGCAGTACTTC.

J is TRBJ2-7 and V is TRBV19; 7 bases are shared with TRBD1. The trim removed 3 bases at V and 7 bases at J, leaving 6 bases unmatched. CDR1 is LNHDA and CDR2 is SQIVND in the germline V gene (reference sequence). The CDR3 covers 13 residues. The CDR3 DNA reads TGTGCCAGTAGTATCCGACAGGGTGGTGAGCAGTACTTC. This encodes CASSIRQGGEQYF.

This sequence joins TRBV11-2 and TRBJ1-3; D remains unclear. V lost 2 bases to trimming and J lost 0 bases, with 8 bases between them. The V gene's germline CDR1 is SGHAT and CDR2 FQNNGV. The CDR3 is made up of 15 amino acids. The chain's CDR3 is CASSLSSNSGNTIYF. The CDR3, as DNA: TGTGCCAGCAGCTTATCAAGTAACTCTGGAAACACCATATATTTT.

V usage is TRBV19 and J usage is TRBJ2-7, with 11 bases identical to TRBD1. From germline, CDR1 is LNHDA and CDR2 SQIVND (reference sequence). The V gene end was trimmed by 4 bases and the J gene end by 3 bases; junction bases not matched to a gene: 8. The CDR3 loop spans 16 amino acids. The CDR3 DNA reads as TGTGCCAGTAGTAATACACCCGGGACAGGGGGCTACGAGCAGTACTTC. Its protein product is CASSNTPGTGGYEQYF.

The chain employs TRBV6-6 and TRBJ1-1; D gene uncertain. This CDR3 is 13 amino acids long. Germline CDR1 reads MNHNY; CDR2 reads SVGAGI (reference sequence). The ends were cut back, 2 bases at V and 4 bases at J, with 8 bases in the middle. CDR3 loop: CASSYGYSTEAFF. The CDR3 DNA reads as TGTGCCAGCAGTTACGGGTATAGCACTGAAGCTTTCTTT.

V usage is TRBV15 and J usage is TRBJ2-7; D call uncertain. V was clipped by 1 base and J by 7 bases, with 11 bases between them. From germline, CDR1 is LNHNV and CDR2 YYDKDF (reference sequence). The CDR3 consists of 13 residues. The CDR3 nucleotides read TGTGCCACCAGCAGAGTGAGGCTTGTGGAGCAGTACTTC. Translated, it gives CATSRVRLVEQYF.

This chain uses TRBV4-2 with TRBJ1-1; D remains ambiguous. Trimming removed 1 base from V and 7 bases from J, with 13 bases in between. The CDR3 sequence is 14 residues long. Looked up from germline, CDR1 is LGHNA and CDR2 is YNFKEQ. This CDR3 is CASSQAWVGGEAFF. The CDR3 bases are TGTGCCAGCAGCCAAGCTTGGGTGGGCGGTGAAGCTTTCTTT.

This chain connects TRBV6-6 to TRBJ1-2; possibly TRBD1 for D (5 bases). The length of the CDR3 is 13 residues. Per germline, CDR1 MNHNY and CDR2 SVGAGI (reference sequence). Trimming cost V 5 bases and J 10 bases, with 17 bases left between them. Written as DNA, the CDR3 is TGTGCCAGCAGTGTGGACATATCATGGGACTACACCTTC. Protein: CASSVDISWDYTF.

The chain recombines TRBV5-1 with TRBJ2-5; D is possibly TRBD1 or TRBD2 (5 bases each). V dropped 0 bases and J dropped 4 bases, with 13 bases sitting between them. CDR1 and CDR2 (germline): SGHRS, YFSETQ. This CDR3 contains 15 residues. CDR3 region: CASSLGRGSGETQYF. The CDR3 coding sequence is TGCGCCAGCAGCTTGGGCCGGGGCTCGGGAGAGACCCAGTACTTC.

This chain joins TRBV5-1 and TRBJ2-6; D not resolved. CDR3 size: 15 residues. V was trimmed by 2 bases and J by 2 bases, leaving 8 bases between them. CDR1 SGHRS and CDR2 YFSETQ come from the germline V gene. The CDR3 reads CASSFDQAGANVLTF. Here the CDR3 DNA reads TGCGCCAGCAGCTTCGACCAAGCTGGGGCCAACGTCCTGACTTTC. Full variable domain (remainder filled in from reference TRBV5-1 and TRBJ2-6): KAGVTQTPRYLIKTRGQQVTLSCSPISGHRSVSWYQQTPGQGLQFLFEYFSETQRNKGNFPGRFSGRQFSNSRSEMNVSTLELGDSALYLCASSFDQAGANVLTFGAGSRLTVL.

The rearrangement uses TRBV9 and TRBJ2-3, with D tentatively TRBD2 (6 bases). The V gene lost 4 bases and the J gene lost 2 bases, with 17 bases spanning the gap. The CDR3 loop spans 16 amino acids. Per the germline V gene, CDR1 is SGDLS and CDR2 is YYNGEE. CDR3 amino acids: CASSLLGRGYTDTQYF. DNA of the CDR3: TGTGCCAGCAGCCTCCTTGGGCGGGGATACACAGATACGCAGTATTTT.

The rearrangement uses TRBV5-1 and TRBJ2-5; the D gene is possibly TRBD2 (5 bases). With 5 bases removed from V and 5 bases from J, the gap between germline ends came to 13 bases. The CDR3 has 13 residues. Per germline, CDR1 SGHRS and CDR2 YFSETQ. CDR3 nucleotides: TGCGCCAGCAGAGAGGGTTCCGTGGAGACCCAGTACTTC. Translating gives CASREGSVETQYF. Filled out from reference TRBV5-1 and TRBJ2-5, the complete variable domain reads KAGVTQTPRYLIKTRGQQVTLSCSPISGHRSVSWYQQTPGQGLQFLFEYFSETQRNKGNFPGRFSGRQFSNSRSEMNVSTLELGDSALYLCASREGSVETQYFGPGTRLLVL.

The chain uses TRBV28 and TRBJ1-2; 11 bases fit TRBD1. In germline, CDR1 is MDHEN, CDR2 SYDVKM. CDR3 length equals 16 residues. J lost 7 bases, V lost 6 bases, and 13 bases had no gene match. CDR3 in DNA: TGTGCCAGCAGCTTGAAACCGGGACAGGGGGAGCGTGGCTACACCTTC. As protein: CASSLKPGQGERGYTF.

Only a few counts were recorded for this clone. CDR3 in amino acids: CASSHPGLAGALSGELFF. The CDR3 DNA follows: TGCGCCAGCAGCCACCCCGGACTAGCGGGAGCGTTGTCCGGGGAGCTGTTTTTT. The chain couples TRBV4-1 to TRBJ2-2; 13 bases line up with TRBD2. The germline V gene encodes CDR1 MGHRA and CDR2 YSYEKL. After removal of 3 bases from V and 6 bases from J, the junction contained 10 bases not matched to a gene. The CDR3 is 18 amino acids.

The chain couples TRBV14 to TRBJ2-7; D might be TRBD2 (5 bases). Germline CDR1 SGHDN, CDR2 FVKESK. The CDR3 totals 11 residues. V was clipped by 4 bases and J by 7 bases, with 8 bases between them. CDR3: CASSLAGEQYF. DNA for the CDR3: TGTGCCAGCAGCCTGGCGGGTGAGCAGTACTTC.

This chain joins TRBV29-1 and TRBJ2-1; 12 positions agree with TRBD2. V shed 5 bases, J shed 12 bases, and the junction held 8 bases outside the gene matches. This CDR3 spans 13 amino acids. Per the germline V gene, CDR1 is SQVTM and CDR2 is ANQGSEA. The chain's CDR3 is CSVRLAGAPWQFF. The CDR3 coding sequence is TGCAGCGTTCGACTAGCGGGAGCCCCTTGGCAGTTCTTC.

V is TRBV18 and J is TRBJ2-5; 10 bases fit TRBD2. J was trimmed by 3 bases and V by 6 bases; bases with no gene match: 7. This CDR3 has 15 amino acids. Germline assignment: CDR1 KGHSH and CDR2 LQKENI. The CDR3 region is CASSRTSGVEETQYF. Here the CDR3 DNA reads TGTGCCAGCTCCAGGACTAGCGGAGTGGAAGAGACCCAGTACTTC.

This clone showed up just once. The gene calls are TRBV30 and TRBJ2-4; no definite D call. V was trimmed by 4 bases and J by 2 bases, leaving 9 bases between them. Germline-derived CDR1 and CDR2 are GTSNPN and SVGIG (reference sequence). The CDR3 contains 13 residues. The CDR3 DNA reads as TGTGCCTGGAATCTCGGGTCCAAAAACATTCAGTACTTC. Translated: CAWNLGSKNIQYF.

V gene TRBV28 combines with J gene TRBJ1-2; the D gene is possibly TRBD1 (6 bases). Per the germline V gene, CDR1 is MDHEN and CDR2 is SYDVKM. This CDR3 has 14 amino acids. The ends were cut back, 6 bases at V and 7 bases at J, with 18 bases in the middle. CDR3 residues: CASSPPARGSGYTF. In nucleotides, the CDR3 is TGTGCCAGCAGCCCCCCCGCCAGGGGAAGTGGCTACACCTTC.